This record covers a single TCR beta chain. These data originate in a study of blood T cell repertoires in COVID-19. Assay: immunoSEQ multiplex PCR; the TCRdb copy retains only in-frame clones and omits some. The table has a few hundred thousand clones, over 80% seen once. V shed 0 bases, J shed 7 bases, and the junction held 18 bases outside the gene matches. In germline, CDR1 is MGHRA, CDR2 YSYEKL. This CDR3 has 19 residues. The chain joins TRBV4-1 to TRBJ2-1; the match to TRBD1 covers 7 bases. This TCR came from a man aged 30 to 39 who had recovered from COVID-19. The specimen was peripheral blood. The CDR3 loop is CASSQDEGAPAGVGNEQFF. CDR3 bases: TGCGCCAGCAGCCAAGATGAGGGGGCTCCGGCAGGGGTAGGGAATGAGCAGTTCTTC.